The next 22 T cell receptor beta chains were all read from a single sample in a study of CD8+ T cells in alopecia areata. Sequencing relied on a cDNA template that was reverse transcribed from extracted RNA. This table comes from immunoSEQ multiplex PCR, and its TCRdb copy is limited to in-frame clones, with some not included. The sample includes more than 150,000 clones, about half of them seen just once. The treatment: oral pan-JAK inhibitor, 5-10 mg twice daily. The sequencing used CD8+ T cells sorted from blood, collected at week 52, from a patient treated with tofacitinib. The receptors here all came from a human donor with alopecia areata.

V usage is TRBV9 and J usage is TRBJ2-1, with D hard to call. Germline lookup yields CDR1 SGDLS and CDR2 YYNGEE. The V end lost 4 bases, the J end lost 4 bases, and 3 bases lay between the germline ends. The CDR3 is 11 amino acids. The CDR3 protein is CASSTYNEQFF. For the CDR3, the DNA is TGTGCCAGCAGCACTTACAATGAGCAGTTCTTC.

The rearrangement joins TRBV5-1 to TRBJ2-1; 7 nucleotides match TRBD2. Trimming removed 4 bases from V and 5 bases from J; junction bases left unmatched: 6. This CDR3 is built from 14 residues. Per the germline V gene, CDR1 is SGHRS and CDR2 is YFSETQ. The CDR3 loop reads CASSGGLIDNEQFF. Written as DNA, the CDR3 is TGCGCCAGCAGCGGGGGACTAATAGACAATGAGCAGTTCTTC.

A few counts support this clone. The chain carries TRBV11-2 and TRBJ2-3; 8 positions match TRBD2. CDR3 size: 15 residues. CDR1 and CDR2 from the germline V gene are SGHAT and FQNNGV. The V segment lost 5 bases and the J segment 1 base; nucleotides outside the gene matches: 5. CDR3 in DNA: TGTGCCAGCAGCCCCATTAGCGGGGGCACAGATACGCAGTATTTT. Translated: CASSPISGGTDTQYF.

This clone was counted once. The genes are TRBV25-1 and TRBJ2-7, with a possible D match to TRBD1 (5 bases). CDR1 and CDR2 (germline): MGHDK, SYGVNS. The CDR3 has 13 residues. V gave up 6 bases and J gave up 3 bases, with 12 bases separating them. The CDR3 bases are TGTGCCAGCAGGGCAGGGTCGGACTACGAGCAGTACTTC. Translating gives CASRAGSDYEQYF.

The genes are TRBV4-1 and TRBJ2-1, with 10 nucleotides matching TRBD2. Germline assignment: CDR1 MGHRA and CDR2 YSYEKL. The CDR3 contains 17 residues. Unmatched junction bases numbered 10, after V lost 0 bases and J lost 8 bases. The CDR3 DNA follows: TGCGCCAGCAGCCAAGAGGGAGAGACTAGCGGGTGGGATGAGCAGTTCTTC. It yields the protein CASSQEGETSGWDEQFF.

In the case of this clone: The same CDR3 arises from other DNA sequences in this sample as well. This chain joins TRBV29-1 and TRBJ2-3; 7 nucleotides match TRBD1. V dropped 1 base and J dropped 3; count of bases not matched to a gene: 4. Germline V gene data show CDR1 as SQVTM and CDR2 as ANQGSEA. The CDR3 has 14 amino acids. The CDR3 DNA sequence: TGCAGCGTTGAAGGGGGCAGGGGGACAGATACGCAGTATTTT. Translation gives CSVEGGRGTDTQYF.

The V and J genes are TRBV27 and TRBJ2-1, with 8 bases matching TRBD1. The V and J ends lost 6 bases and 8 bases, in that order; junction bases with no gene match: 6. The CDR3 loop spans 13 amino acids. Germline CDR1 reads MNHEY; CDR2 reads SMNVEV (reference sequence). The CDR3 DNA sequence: TGTGCCAGCAGAAAGGACAGGGACGATGAGCAGTTCTTC. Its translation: CASRKDRDDEQFF.

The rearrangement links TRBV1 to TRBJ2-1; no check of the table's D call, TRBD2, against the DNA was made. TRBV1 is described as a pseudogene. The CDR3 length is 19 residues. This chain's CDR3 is CTSSPAGSGGFSSYNEQFF. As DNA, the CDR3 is TGCACCAGCAGCCCAGCGGGTAGCGGGGGCTTCTCCTCCTACAATGAGCAGTTCTTC.

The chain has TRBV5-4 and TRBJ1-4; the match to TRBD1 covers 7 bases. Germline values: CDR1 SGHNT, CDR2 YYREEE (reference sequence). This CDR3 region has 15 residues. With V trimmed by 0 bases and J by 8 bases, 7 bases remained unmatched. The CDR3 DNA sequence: TGTGCCAGCAGCTTGGCCCCGACAGGGACCGAAAAACTGTTTTTT. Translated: CASSLAPTGTEKLFF.

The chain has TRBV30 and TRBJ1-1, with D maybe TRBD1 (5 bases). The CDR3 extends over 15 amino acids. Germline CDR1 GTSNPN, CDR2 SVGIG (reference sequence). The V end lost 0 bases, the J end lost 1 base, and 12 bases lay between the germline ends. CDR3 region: CAWSVRDHRNTEAFF. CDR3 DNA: TGTGCCTGGAGTGTACGGGACCACAGGAACACTGAAGCTTTCTTT. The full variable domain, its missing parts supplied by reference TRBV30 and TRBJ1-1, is SQTIHQWPATLVQPVGSPLSLECTVEGTSNPNLYWYRQAAGRGLQLLFYSVGIGQISSEVPQNLSASRPQDRQFILSSKKLLLSDSGFYLCAWSVRDHRNTEAFFGQGTRLTVV.

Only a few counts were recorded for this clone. This CDR3 reads CSGTGRDTEAFF. CDR3 in DNA: TGCAGCGGGACAGGAAGAGACACTGAAGCTTTCTTT. The chain employs TRBV29-1 and TRBJ1-1, with TRBD1 matching 7 bases. V lost 7 bases, J lost 3 bases, and 5 bases stayed unmatched. The CDR3 loop spans 12 amino acids. Germline V gives CDR1 SQVTM, CDR2 ANQGSEA.

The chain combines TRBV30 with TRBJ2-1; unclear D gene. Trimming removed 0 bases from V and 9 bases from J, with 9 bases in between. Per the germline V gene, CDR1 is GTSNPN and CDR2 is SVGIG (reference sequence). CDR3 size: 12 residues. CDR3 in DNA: TGTGCCTGGAGTGTACACGGGTCTGAGCAGTTCTTC. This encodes CAWSVHGSEQFF.

The CDR3 sequence: CASSLAGVFIEQFF. The CDR3 DNA follows: TGCGCCAGCAGCTTGGCCGGGGTTTTTATCGAGCAGTTCTTC. The rearrangement uses TRBV5-1 and TRBJ2-1, with a tentative D call TRBD2 (5 bases). Trimming pared 0 bases from V and 10 bases from J, leaving 14 bases between. The CDR3 is 14 residues long. The V gene's germline CDR1 is SGHRS and CDR2 YFSETQ.

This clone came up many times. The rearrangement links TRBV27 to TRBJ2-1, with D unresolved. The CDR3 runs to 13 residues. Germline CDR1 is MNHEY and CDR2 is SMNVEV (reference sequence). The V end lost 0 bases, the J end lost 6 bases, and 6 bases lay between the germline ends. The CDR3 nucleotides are TGTGCCAGCAGTTTATCGTTAAGCAATGAGCAGTTCTTC. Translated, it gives CASSLSLSNEQFF.

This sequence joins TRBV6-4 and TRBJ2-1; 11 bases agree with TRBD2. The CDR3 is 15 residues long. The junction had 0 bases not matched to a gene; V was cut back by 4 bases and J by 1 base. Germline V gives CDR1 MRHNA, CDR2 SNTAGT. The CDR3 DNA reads TGTGCCAGCAGTGGGACTAGCGGGTCCTACAATGAGCAGTTCTTC. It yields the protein CASSGTSGSYNEQFF.

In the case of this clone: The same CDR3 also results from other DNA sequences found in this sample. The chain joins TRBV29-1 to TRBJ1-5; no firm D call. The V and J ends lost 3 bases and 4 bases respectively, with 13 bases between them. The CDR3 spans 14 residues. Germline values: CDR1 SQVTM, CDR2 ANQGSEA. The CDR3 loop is CSVEDPGTNQPQHF. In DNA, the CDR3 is TGCAGCGTTGAGGATCCGGGAACTAATCAGCCCCAGCATTTT.

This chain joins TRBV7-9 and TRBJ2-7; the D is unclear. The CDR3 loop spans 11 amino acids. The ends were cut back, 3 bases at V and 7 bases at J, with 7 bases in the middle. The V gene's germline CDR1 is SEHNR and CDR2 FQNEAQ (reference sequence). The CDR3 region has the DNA TGTGCCAGCAGCTTCGGTCAGGAGCAGTACTTC. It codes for CASSFGQEQYF.

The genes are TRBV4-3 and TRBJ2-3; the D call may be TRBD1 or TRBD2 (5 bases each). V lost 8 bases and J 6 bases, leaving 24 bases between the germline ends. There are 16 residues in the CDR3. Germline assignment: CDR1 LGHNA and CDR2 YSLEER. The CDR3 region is CASSEGIITSLDTQYF. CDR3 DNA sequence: TGCGCCAGCTCCGAGGGGATCATTACCTCGCTGGATACGCAGTATTTT.

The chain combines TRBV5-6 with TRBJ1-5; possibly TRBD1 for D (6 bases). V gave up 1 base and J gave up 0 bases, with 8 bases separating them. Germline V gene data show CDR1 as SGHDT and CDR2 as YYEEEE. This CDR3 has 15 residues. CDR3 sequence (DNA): TGTGCCAGCAGCTTGCAGGGGTATAGCAATCAGCCCCAGCATTTT. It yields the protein CASSLQGYSNQPQHF.

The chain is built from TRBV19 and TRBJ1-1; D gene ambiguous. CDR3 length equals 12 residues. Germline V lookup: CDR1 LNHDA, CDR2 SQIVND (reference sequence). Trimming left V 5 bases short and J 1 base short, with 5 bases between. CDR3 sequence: CASSFRNTEAFF. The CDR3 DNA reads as TGTGCCAGTAGTTTCCGGAACACTGAAGCTTTCTTT. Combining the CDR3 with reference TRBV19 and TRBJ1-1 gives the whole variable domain DGGITQSPKYLFRKEGQNVTLSCEQNLNHDAMYWYRQDPGQGLRLIYYSQIVNDFQKGDIAEGYSVSREKKESFPLTVTSAQKNPTAFYLCASSFRNTEAFFGQGTRLTVV.

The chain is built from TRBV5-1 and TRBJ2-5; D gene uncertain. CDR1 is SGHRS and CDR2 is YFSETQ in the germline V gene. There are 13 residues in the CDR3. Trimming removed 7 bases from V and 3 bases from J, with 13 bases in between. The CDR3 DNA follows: TGCGCCAGCTGTGCCTCGTCAGAAGAGACCCAGTACTTC. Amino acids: CASCASSEETQYF.

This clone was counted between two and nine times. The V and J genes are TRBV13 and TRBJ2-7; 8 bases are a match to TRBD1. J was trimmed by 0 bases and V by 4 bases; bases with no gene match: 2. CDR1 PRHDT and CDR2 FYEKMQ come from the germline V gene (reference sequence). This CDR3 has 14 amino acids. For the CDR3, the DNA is TGTGCCAGCAGCTCGGGACAGGACTCCTACGAGCAGTACTTC. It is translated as CASSSGQDSYEQYF.